One sample yielded the 15 T cell receptor beta chains listed below, sequenced in a study of blood T cell repertoires in COVID-19. Some clones are missing from TCRdb's copy, which holds only in-frame ones; the method was immunoSEQ multiplex PCR. The sample contains around 100,000 clones, around 84% of which appear only once. Sample: peripheral blood. The origin of the receptors is a middle-aged man with acute or convalescent COVID-19.

The CDR3 DNA sequence: TGTGCCAGCAGCTTACAGGACAGACTTAACTATGGCTACACCTTC. Its translation is CASSLQDRLNYGYTF. The chain joins TRBV7-8 to TRBJ1-2, with a weak D call TRBD1 (6 bases). The ends were cut back, 2 bases at V and 1 base at J, with 11 bases in the middle. CDR1 and CDR2 from the germline V gene are SGHVS and FQNEAQ. The CDR3 spans 15 residues.

The chain employs TRBV6-5 and TRBJ2-4, with TRBD2 identical over 7 bases. CDR3 length: 16 residues. Germline CDR1 is MNHEY and CDR2 is SVGAGI. Losses at the gene ends were 2 bases for V and 0 bases for J; bases not matched to a gene: 4. The CDR3: CASSYGRALAKNIQYF. The DNA for the CDR3 is TGTGCCAGCAGTTACGGGAGGGCGCTAGCCAAAAACATTCAGTACTTC.

The V and J genes are TRBV7-2 and TRBJ2-6; no clear D. Germline V CDR1 and CDR2: SGHTA, FQGNSA. The V and J ends lost 0 bases and 2 bases respectively, with 8 bases between them. CDR3 size: 16 residues. For the CDR3, the DNA is TGTGCCAGCAGCTTAGCTGAGCTGCCTGGGGCCAACGTCCTGACTTTC. Translation: CASSLAELPGANVLTF.

V usage is TRBV7-8 and J usage is TRBJ1-1, with D tentatively TRBD1 (6 bases). CDR1 and CDR2 from the germline V gene are SGHVS and FQNEAQ. Trimming pared 7 bases from V and 5 bases from J, leaving 11 bases between. The CDR3 consists of 12 residues. CDR3 nucleotides: TGTGCCAGCAAGGGGGTGACTACTGAAGCTTTCTTT. Translation gives CASKGVTTEAFF.

This clone is a singleton in its sample. The chain is built from TRBV7-2 and TRBJ2-1; D might be TRBD1 (5 bases). Germline lookup yields CDR1 SGHTA and CDR2 FQGNSA. V shed 7 bases and J shed 1 base, with 14 bases lying between them. This CDR3 is built from 15 residues. CDR3 loop: CASTPGSLSYNEQFF. The CDR3 DNA is TGTGCCAGCACCCCAGGGTCCCTTTCCTACAATGAGCAGTTCTTC.

This clone has a single count. The V and J genes are TRBV4-1 and TRBJ2-3; D might be TRBD2 (6 bases). The CDR3 sequence is 15 residues long. The germline CDR1 and CDR2 sequences are MGHRA and YSYEKL. V shed 3 bases and J shed 4 bases, with 14 bases lying between them. The CDR3 loop is CASSHYGSAADTQYF. CDR3 nucleotide sequence: TGCGCCAGCAGCCATTACGGGAGCGCGGCAGATACGCAGTATTTT.

The genes are TRBV11-2 and TRBJ2-5; D is undetermined. The germline CDR1 and CDR2 sequences are SGHAT and FQNNGV. Trimming took off 4 bases at V and 4 bases at J, with 10 bases between the two ends. The CDR3 spans 13 residues. The DNA of the CDR3 is TGTGCCAGCAGCTCCTACCCTCGAGAGACCCAGTACTTC. This translates into CASSSYPRETQYF.

V is TRBV5-8 and J is TRBJ2-3; 11 bases fit TRBD1. The V gene's germline CDR1 is SGHTS and CDR2 YDEGEE. The CDR3 extends over 15 amino acids. V lost 4 bases and J lost 3; bases outside the gene matches: 4. The CDR3 DNA sequence: TGTGCCAGCAGCCCAGGGACAGGGGGTACAGATACGCAGTATTTT. Its protein product is CASSPGTGGTDTQYF.

This chain links TRBV6-6 with TRBJ1-5, with 8 bases lining up with TRBD1. Trimming removed 2 bases from V and 7 bases from J; junction bases left unmatched: 4. The CDR3 runs to 14 residues. Germline V CDR1 and CDR2: MNHNY, SVGAGI (reference sequence). CDR3 bases: TGTGCCAGCAGTTACCCACAGGGGGGCCAGCCCCAGCATTTT. Residues: CASSYPQGGQPQHF.

The chain recombines TRBV6-2 or TRBV6-3 with TRBJ1-1, with D perhaps matching TRBD1 (5 bases). Trimming pared 4 bases from V and 7 bases from J, leaving 16 bases between. Germline assignment: CDR1 MNHEY and CDR2 SVGEGT. CDR3 length: 14 residues. As DNA, the CDR3 is TGTGCCAGCAGTTCCGGTGAGAGGGGAGGTGAAGCTTTCTTT. This translates into CASSSGERGGEAFF.

V and J are TRBV10-3 and TRBJ2-7; 8 nucleotides agree with TRBD2. The trim removed 6 bases at V and 0 bases at J, leaving 4 bases unmatched. Germline CDR1 reads ENHRY; CDR2 reads SYGVKD. CDR3 size: 14 residues. The CDR3 region is CAIRASGGSYEQYF. The CDR3 DNA follows: TGTGCCATCAGAGCCAGCGGGGGCTCCTACGAGCAGTACTTC.

This clone appeared a few times. This chain joins TRBV27 and TRBJ1-6; D ambiguous. CDR1 and CDR2 (germline): MNHEY, SMNVEV (reference sequence). CDR3 size: 12 residues. The V end was cut by 6 bases, the J end by 10 bases, with 10 bases between. DNA of the CDR3: TGTGCCAGCAGGCGGGTAAAGTCACCCCTCCACTTT. Translation: CASRRVKSPLHF.

V is TRBV7-2 and J is TRBJ2-3; D gene ambiguous. The V gene lost 5 bases and the J gene lost 1 base, with 16 bases spanning the gap. The CDR3 loop spans 16 amino acids. The germline V gene encodes CDR1 SGHTA and CDR2 FQGNSA. CDR3 sequence (DNA): TGTGCCAGCAGCCCCCCCCACGGTAGCCGCACAGATACGCAGTATTTT. Translated, it gives CASSPPHGSRTDTQYF.

This chain links TRBV19 with TRBJ1-1; TRBD1 matches 7 bases. Trimming at V came to 3 bases and at J to 8 bases, leaving 12 bases not matched to a gene. From germline, CDR1 is LNHDA and CDR2 SQIVND (reference sequence). CDR3 length: 15 residues. CDR3 in amino acids: CASSMKRAGGKEAFF. In DNA, the CDR3 is TGTGCCAGTAGTATGAAAAGGGCAGGGGGGAAAGAAGCTTTCTTT.

The chain carries TRBV5-6 and TRBJ2-1; 9 bases align to TRBD2. Looked up from germline, CDR1 is SGHDT and CDR2 is YYEEEE. The junction had 12 bases not matched to a gene; V was cut back by 4 bases and J by 7 bases. This CDR3 contains 16 residues. CDR3: CASSPPNTSGWNEQFF. The CDR3 nucleotides are TGTGCCAGCAGCCCTCCAAATACTAGCGGGTGGAATGAGCAGTTCTTC.